The 32 T cell receptor beta chains listed next were all sequenced from one sample in a study of PD-1 blockade in classical Hodgkin lymphoma. Following autologous stem cell transplantation, relapse occurred in every patient, and exposure to brentuximab vedotin varied. The assay was immunoSEQ multiplex PCR, and TCRdb's table has in-frame clones only and misses some. The sample has about 42,000 clones, approximately 70% seen once; the top ten hold 3%. Sequenced material: peripheral blood mononuclear cells (PBMCs), taken at baseline. These receptors were collected from a human donor with classical Hodgkin lymphoma.

The V gene is TRBV7-8, the J gene TRBJ2-1, with D perhaps matching TRBD1 or TRBD2 (6 bases each). Deletions cut 0 bases from V and 4 bases from J, with 19 bases between. In germline, CDR1 is SGHVS, CDR2 FQNEAQ. The CDR3 is 18 amino acids. The DNA of the CDR3 is TGTGCCAGCAGCTTAGCTAGGAGGGGGAGTGGAGGGTACAATGAGCAGTTCTTC. Translated, it gives CASSLARRGSGGYNEQFF.

The rearrangement joins TRBV7-9 to TRBJ2-6; no clear D gene. Trimming shortened V by 4 bases and J by 0 bases, and 16 bases separated the two germline ends. The CDR3 consists of 18 residues. From germline, CDR1 is SEHNR and CDR2 FQNEAQ (reference sequence). The CDR3 loop is CASSSEPGRSSGANVLTF. CDR3 nucleotides: TGTGCCAGCAGCTCGGAACCGGGCCGCAGCTCTGGGGCCAACGTCCTGACTTTC. Full variable domain (outside the CDR3, taken from reference TRBV7-9 and TRBJ2-6): DTGVSQNPRHKITKRGQNVTFRCDPISEHNRLYWYRQTLGQGPEFLTYFQNEAQLEKSRLLSDRFSAERPKGSFSTLEIQRTEQGDSAMYLCASSSEPGRSSGANVLTFGAGSRLTVL.

The chain is built from TRBV7-3 and TRBJ2-1, with TRBD2 matching 7 bases. Germline CDR1 reads SGHTA; CDR2 reads FQGTGA. V lost 2 bases to trimming and J lost 6 bases; unmatched junction nucleotides: 4. The CDR3 extends over 14 amino acids. The CDR3 nucleotides read TGTGCCAGCAGCTTAGAGATAGCGGGCAATGAGCAGTTCTTC. Protein sequence: CASSLEIAGNEQFF.

This clone was counted once. The V and J genes are TRBV6-5 and TRBJ2-7, with 11 bases fitting TRBD2. V trimming: 6 bases; J trimming: 3 bases; junction bases outside the gene matches: 4. The germline V gene encodes CDR1 MNHEY and CDR2 SVGAGI. This CDR3 contains 14 residues. The CDR3: CASRGTSGNYEQYF. As DNA, the CDR3 is TGTGCCAGCAGAGGGACTAGCGGCAACTACGAGCAGTACTTC.

The chain joins TRBV30 to TRBJ1-2, with a possible D match to TRBD1 (6 bases). The CDR3 has 14 amino acids. V was pared by 7 bases and J by 0 bases, with 15 bases between. In germline, CDR1 is GTSNPN, CDR2 SVGIG (reference sequence). CDR3 in DNA: TGTGCCTTTTGGGGGGGCCAAACTAACTATGGCTACACCTTC. This sequence encodes CAFWGGQTNYGYTF.

This clone occurred once. CDR3 bases: TGTGCCAGCAGCTCATGGAGGGGGCTTGGAAACACCATATATTTT. It is translated as CASSSWRGLGNTIYF. The V call is TRBV11-1, the J call TRBJ1-3, with 7 positions matching TRBD1. Unmatched junction bases numbered 6, after V lost 4 bases and J lost 3 bases. CDR3 length: 15 residues. Germline V CDR1 and CDR2: SGHAT, FQDESV (reference sequence).

The rearrangement joins TRBV5-6 to TRBJ2-5; D tentatively fits TRBD1 or TRBD2 (5 bases each). The assigned J gene may be wrong: the sequence end matches TRBJ2-7 better. The CDR3 totals 14 residues. Germline assignment: CDR1 SGHDT and CDR2 YYEEEE. The CDR3 bases are TGTGCCAGCAGCTTCCGGGACGGGTCCTACGAGCAGTACTTC. This codes for CASSFRDGSYEQYF.

J is TRBJ2-2 and V is TRBV25-1; TRBD1 matches at 9 bases. The CDR3 length is 14 residues. V dropped 9 bases and J dropped 3; count of bases not matched to a gene: 5. Germline lookup yields CDR1 MGHDK and CDR2 SYGVNS. Here the CDR3 DNA reads TGTGCCAGAGGGACAGGGATCGACACCGGGGAGCTGTTTTTT. Translation: CARGTGIDTGELFF.

The J gene is TRBJ1-2, the V gene TRBV28; weak D call: TRBD1 (5 bases). The germline V gene encodes CDR1 MDHEN and CDR2 SYDVKM. Trimming cost V 4 bases and J 2 bases, with 17 bases left between them. The length of the CDR3 is 16 residues. CDR3 nucleotide sequence: TGTGCCAGCAGTTCCCCCGGGACGGTATCAAACTATGGCTACACCTTC. Translation gives CASSSPGTVSNYGYTF.

This clone is medium-sized in the sample. The same CDR3 can be traced to other DNA sequences in this sample. This chain uses TRBV7-9 with TRBJ1-1; TRBD1 is a possible D gene (6 bases). This CDR3 spans 14 amino acids. Germline V gene lookup returns CDR1 SEHNR and CDR2 FQNEAQ (reference sequence). Trimming pared 5 bases from V and 1 base from J, leaving 11 bases between. CDR3 nucleotides: TGTGCCAGCAGCCCTAGGACAGAGAACACTGAAGCTTTCTTT. Residues: CASSPRTENTEAFF.

A word on this clone: This CDR3 fails to terminate in the conserved phenylalanine or tryptophan, so it likely reflects a read error. The DNA is left out, because the CDR3 cannot be placed on it with certainty; the CDR3 is given as TCRdb lists it. V usage is TRBV5-8 and J usage is TRBJ2-7; the tabulated D call, TRBD1, remains unverified against the DNA. The germline V gene has CDR1 SGHTS and CDR2 YDEGEE. The CDR3 adds up to 13 amino acids, both ends counted. The CDR3 protein is CASSIGQGATVRI.

V usage is TRBV6-1 and J usage is TRBJ1-1; D gene uncertain. The CDR3 length is 13 residues. The V end lost 7 bases, the J end lost 0 bases, and 9 bases lay between the germline ends. Per germline, CDR1 MNHNS and CDR2 SASEGT. CDR3: CASTEQLNTEAFF. In DNA form, the CDR3 reads TGTGCCAGCACGGAACAACTGAACACTGAAGCTTTCTTT.

This clone was seen a single time. CDR3 DNA sequence: TGTGCCAGCAGTTACTCGGGGGAGTTAGGTTATGGCTACACCTTC. Its translation is CASSYSGELGYGYTF. V and J are TRBV6-5 and TRBJ1-2, with D possibly TRBD1 on 5 matching bases. Germline values: CDR1 MNHEY, CDR2 SVGAGI. The CDR3 covers 15 residues. V lost 0 bases and J 5 bases, leaving 13 bases between the germline ends.

The chain combines TRBV7-8 with TRBJ2-5; 8 bases line up with TRBD1. The CDR3 is 16 amino acids. CDR1 SGHVS and CDR2 FQNEAQ come from the germline V gene. Trimming took 5 bases from V and 7 from J; bases not matched to a gene: 15. This CDR3 is CASSLWGQASRGTQYF. In DNA form, the CDR3 reads TGTGCCAGCAGCCTGTGGGGACAGGCCTCCCGAGGGACCCAGTACTTC.

This clone was detected many times. The V call is TRBV4-3, the J call TRBJ1-4; 10 bases line up with TRBD1. This CDR3 is built from 17 residues. CDR1 and CDR2 from the germline V gene are LGHNA and YSLEER. V lost 1 base to trimming and J lost 0 bases; unmatched junction nucleotides: 2. As DNA, the CDR3 is TGCGCCAGCAGCCAAGGGACAGGGGGTGCAACTAATGAAAAACTGTTTTTT. Its protein product is CASSQGTGGATNEKLFF.

The chain links TRBV10-3 to TRBJ1-1, with no clear D. The V end lost 6 bases, the J end lost 1 base, and 12 bases lay between the germline ends. The CDR3 length is 14 residues. In germline, CDR1 is ENHRY, CDR2 SYGVKD. For the CDR3, the DNA is TGTGCCATCAGGATTGACAAGACGAACACTGAAGCTTTCTTT. Its translation is CAIRIDKTNTEAFF.

V gene TRBV19 combines with J gene TRBJ1-5, with 7 bases aligning to TRBD1. The trim removed 4 bases at V and 5 bases at J, leaving 8 bases unmatched. This CDR3 is 15 amino acids long. Looked up from germline, CDR1 is LNHDA and CDR2 is SQIVND (reference sequence). The CDR3 DNA follows: TGTGCCAGTAGTACTGACAGGGATTCGGATCAGCCCCAGCATTTT. It yields the protein CASSTDRDSDQPQHF.

The rearrangement joins TRBV7-6 to TRBJ2-3; no clear D gene. Germline V gene lookup returns CDR1 SGHVS and CDR2 FNYEAQ. The CDR3 extends over 13 amino acids. Trimming pared 2 bases from V and 1 base from J, leaving 4 bases between. As DNA, the CDR3 is TGTGCCAGCAGCTTAACCGGCACAGATACGCAGTATTTT. It specifies CASSLTGTDTQYF.

This clone showed up just a few times. V usage is TRBV7-9 and J usage is TRBJ1-3, with 10 bases matching TRBD1. The germline V gene has CDR1 SEHNR and CDR2 FQNEAQ (reference sequence). This CDR3 has 15 amino acids. V lost 8 bases to trimming and J lost 3 bases; unmatched junction nucleotides: 7. The CDR3 sequence is CASSDRDRGGNTIYF. The CDR3 DNA sequence: TGTGCCAGCTCAGACCGGGACAGGGGTGGAAACACCATATATTTT. Looking up the rest from reference TRBV7-9 and TRBJ1-3 gives the full variable domain: DTGVSQNPRHKITKRGQNVTFRCDPISEHNRLYWYRQTLGQGPEFLTYFQNEAQLEKSRLLSDRFSAERPKGSFSTLEIQRTEQGDSAMYLCASSDRDRGGNTIYFGEGSWLTVV.

The chain combines TRBV14 with TRBJ2-3, with TRBD2 matching over 8 bases. After removal of 3 bases from V and 2 bases from J, the junction contained 7 bases not matched to a gene. The CDR3 spans 16 residues. Germline CDR1 is SGHDN and CDR2 is FVKESK. CDR3 sequence (DNA): TGTGCCAGCAGCCAGCCGAGGACTAGCCCCACAGATACGCAGTATTTT. This gives the protein CASSQPRTSPTDTQYF.

The gene calls are TRBV19 and TRBJ2-2; a possible D gene is TRBD1 (6 bases). Germline V gene sequence: CDR1 LNHDA, CDR2 SQIVND (reference sequence). The length of the CDR3 is 15 residues. Trimming took off 7 bases at V and 6 bases at J, with 18 bases between the two ends. CDR3 residues: CASKNQGPDSGELFF. The CDR3 DNA reads TGTGCCAGTAAGAATCAGGGGCCGGATTCCGGGGAGCTGTTTTTT. The full variable domain, rest sourced from reference TRBV19 and TRBJ2-2, is DGGITQSPKYLFRKEGQNVTLSCEQNLNHDAMYWYRQDPGQGLRLIYYSQIVNDFQKGDIAEGYSVSREKKESFPLTVTSAQKNPTAFYLCASKNQGPDSGELFFGEGSRLTVL.

This chain connects TRBV14 to TRBJ2-5, with 7 bases lining up with TRBD2. Germline assignment: CDR1 SGHDN and CDR2 FVKESK. CDR3 length: 17 amino acids. Trimming took 3 bases from V and 9 from J; bases not matched to a gene: 19. The CDR3 loop is CASSHSSAGTLKRAQYF. CDR3 in DNA: TGTGCCAGCAGCCATAGTTCAGCGGGAACGCTCAAGAGGGCCCAGTACTTC.

A single count supports this clone. The chain uses TRBV5-6 and TRBJ1-1; D is unclear. The V gene lost 1 base and the J gene lost 1 base, with 8 bases spanning the gap. Germline CDR1 reads SGHDT; CDR2 reads YYEEEE. The CDR3 is 14 amino acids. This chain's CDR3 is CASSLSRRNTEAFF. The DNA of the CDR3 is TGTGCCAGCAGCTTGTCTCGGCGGAACACTGAAGCTTTCTTT.

The J gene is TRBJ1-4, the V gene TRBV5-1, with D perhaps TRBD1 (5 bases). CDR3 length: 13 amino acids. Germline CDR1 reads SGHRS; CDR2 reads YFSETQ. V lost 7 bases and J lost 3, with 10 bases in between. CDR3 loop: CASRGGANEKLFF. The CDR3 region has the DNA TGCGCCAGCCGGGGGGGAGCTAATGAAAAACTGTTTTTT. Full variable domain (outside the CDR3, taken from reference TRBV5-1 and TRBJ1-4): KAGVTQTPRYLIKTRGQQVTLSCSPISGHRSVSWYQQTPGQGLQFLFEYFSETQRNKGNFPGRFSGRQFSNSRSEMNVSTLELGDSALYLCASRGGANEKLFFGSGTQLSVL.

The V gene is TRBV7-8, the J gene TRBJ2-7; the D gene is possibly TRBD1 (6 bases). V lost 1 base and J 3 bases, leaving 22 bases between the germline ends. This CDR3 is built from 18 residues. Germline CDR1 and CDR2: SGHVS and FQNEAQ. The CDR3 bases are TGTGCCAGCAGCTTAGGGAGTGGGGGCCCGTATGTCTACTACGAGCAGTACTTC. This encodes CASSLGSGGPYVYYEQYF.

The chain combines TRBV5-8 with TRBJ1-4; tentatively, D is TRBD1 (5 bases). The CDR3 length is 15 residues. Deletions cut 0 bases from V and 8 bases from J, with 14 bases between. Per germline, CDR1 SGHTS and CDR2 YDEGEE. CDR3 amino acids: CASSLGSGTAEKLFF. DNA of the CDR3: TGTGCCAGCAGCTTGGGGAGCGGGACGGCCGAAAAACTGTTTTTT.

This rearrangement joins TRBV27 to TRBJ1-2; 8 bases are shared with TRBD1. This CDR3 contains 12 residues. V dropped 10 bases and J dropped 7; count of bases not matched to a gene: 8. Germline V gene lookup returns CDR1 MNHEY and CDR2 SMNVEV (reference sequence). In nucleotides, the CDR3 is TGTGCCACTACAGGGGGTACGGCTGGCTACACCTTC. It yields the protein CATTGGTAGYTF.

This clone has a handful of counts. The genes are TRBV4-1 and TRBJ1-5; D gene ambiguous. The length of the CDR3 is 15 residues. V was cut by 0 bases and J by 9 bases, with 15 bases left in between. The germline V gene has CDR1 MGHRA and CDR2 YSYEKL. The chain's CDR3 is CASSQEERTPGPQHF. DNA of the CDR3: TGCGCCAGCAGCCAAGAAGAAAGGACCCCAGGGCCCCAGCATTTT.

V is TRBV18 and J is TRBJ2-7; 7 bases line up with TRBD1. The junction had 5 bases not matched to a gene; V was cut back by 6 bases and J by 3 bases. The germline gives CDR1 KGHSH, CDR2 LQKENI. This CDR3 is built from 13 residues. The CDR3 sequence is CASSQTGSYEQYF. As DNA, the CDR3 is TGTGCCAGCTCGCAGACAGGGAGCTACGAGCAGTACTTC.

This chain links TRBV7-9 with TRBJ1-6; TRBD1 is a possible D gene (5 bases). The CDR3 is 18 residues long. Trimming pared 5 bases from V and 9 bases from J, leaving 26 bases between. CDR1 is SEHNR, CDR2 FQNEAQ, per germline (reference sequence). CDR3 residues: CASSSYGQQSERGSPLHF. The CDR3 nucleotides are TGTGCCAGCAGCAGCTACGGTCAACAGTCCGAAAGGGGTTCACCCCTCCACTTT.

The chain combines TRBV6-1 with TRBJ2-3; no clear D. This CDR3 region has 15 residues. The germline V gene encodes CDR1 MNHNS and CDR2 SASEGT. The germline V and J ends were trimmed by 7 bases and 0 bases, with 14 bases remaining between them. CDR3: CASKRVEPSTDTQYF. The DNA for the CDR3 is TGTGCCAGCAAACGGGTGGAACCTAGCACAGATACGCAGTATTTT.

This clone came up once. The rearrangement uses TRBV19 and TRBJ1-2; D is undetermined. This CDR3 is built from 14 residues. Looked up from germline, CDR1 is LNHDA and CDR2 is SQIVND (reference sequence). Trimming cost V 5 bases and J 5 bases, with 15 bases left between them. The CDR3 protein is CASSLPEVVYGYTF. The CDR3, as DNA: TGTGCCAGTAGTTTGCCGGAGGTTGTATATGGCTACACCTTC.